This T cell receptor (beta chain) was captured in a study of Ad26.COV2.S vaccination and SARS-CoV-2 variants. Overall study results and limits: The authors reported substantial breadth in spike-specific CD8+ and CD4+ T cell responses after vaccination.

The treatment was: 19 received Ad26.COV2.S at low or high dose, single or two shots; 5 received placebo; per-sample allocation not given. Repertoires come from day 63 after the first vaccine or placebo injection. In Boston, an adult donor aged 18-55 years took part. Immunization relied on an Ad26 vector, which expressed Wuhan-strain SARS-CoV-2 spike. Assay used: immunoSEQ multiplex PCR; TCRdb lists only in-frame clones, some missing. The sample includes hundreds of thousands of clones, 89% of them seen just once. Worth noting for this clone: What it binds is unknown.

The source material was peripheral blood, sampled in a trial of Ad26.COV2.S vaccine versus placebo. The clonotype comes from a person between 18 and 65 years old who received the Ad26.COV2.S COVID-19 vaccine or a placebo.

The CDR3 DNA follows: TGTGCCACCTCCCGGTCTGGCGTGAGGGAGACCCAGTACTTC. This sequence encodes CATSRSGVRETQYF. The chain combines TRBV24-1 with TRBJ2-5; D not resolved. Between the trimmed V and J ends, which lost 9 bases and 5 bases, there was a span of 18 bases. Germline-derived CDR1 and CDR2 are KGHDR and SFDVKD. CDR3 size: 14 residues.